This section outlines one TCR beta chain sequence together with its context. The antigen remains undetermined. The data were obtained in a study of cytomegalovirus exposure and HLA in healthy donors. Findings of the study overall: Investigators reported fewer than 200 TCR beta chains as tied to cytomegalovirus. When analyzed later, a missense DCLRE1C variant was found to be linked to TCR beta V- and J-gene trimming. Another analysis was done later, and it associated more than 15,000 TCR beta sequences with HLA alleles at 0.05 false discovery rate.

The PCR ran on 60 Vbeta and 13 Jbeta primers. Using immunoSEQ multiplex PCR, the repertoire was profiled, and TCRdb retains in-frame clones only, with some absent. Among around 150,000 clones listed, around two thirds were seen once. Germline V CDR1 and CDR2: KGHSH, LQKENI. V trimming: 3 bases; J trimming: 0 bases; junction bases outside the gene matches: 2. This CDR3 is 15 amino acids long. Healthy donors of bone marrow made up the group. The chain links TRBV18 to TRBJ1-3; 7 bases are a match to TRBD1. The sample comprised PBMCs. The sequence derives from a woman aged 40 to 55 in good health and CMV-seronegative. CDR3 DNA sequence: TGTGCCAGCTCACCTGACAGGGTCTCTGGAAACACCATATATTTT. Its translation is CASSPDRVSGNTIYF. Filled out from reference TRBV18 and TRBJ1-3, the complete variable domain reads NAGVMQNPRHLVRRRGQEARLRCSPMKGHSHVYWYRQLPEEGLKFMVYLQKENIIDESGMPKERFSAEFPKEGPSILRIQQVVRGDSAAYFCASSPDRVSGNTIYFGEGSWLTVV.